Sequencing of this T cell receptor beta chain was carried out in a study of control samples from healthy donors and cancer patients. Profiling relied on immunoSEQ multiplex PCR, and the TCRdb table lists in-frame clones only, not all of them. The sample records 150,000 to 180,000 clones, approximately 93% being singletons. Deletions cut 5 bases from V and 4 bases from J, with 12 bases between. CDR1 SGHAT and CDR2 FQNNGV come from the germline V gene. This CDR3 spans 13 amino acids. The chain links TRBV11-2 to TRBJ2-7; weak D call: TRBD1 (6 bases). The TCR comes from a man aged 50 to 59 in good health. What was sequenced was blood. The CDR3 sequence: CASSPGTFYEQYF. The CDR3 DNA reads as TGTGCCAGCAGCCCCGGGACATTTTACGAGCAGTACTTC.